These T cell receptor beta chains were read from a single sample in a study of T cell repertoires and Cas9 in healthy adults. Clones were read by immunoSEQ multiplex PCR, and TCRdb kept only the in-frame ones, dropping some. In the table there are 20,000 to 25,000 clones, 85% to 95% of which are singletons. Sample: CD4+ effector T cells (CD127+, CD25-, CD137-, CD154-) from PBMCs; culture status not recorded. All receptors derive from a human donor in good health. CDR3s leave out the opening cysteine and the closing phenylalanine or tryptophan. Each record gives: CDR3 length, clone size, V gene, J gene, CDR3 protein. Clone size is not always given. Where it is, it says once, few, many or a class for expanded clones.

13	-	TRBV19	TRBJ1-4	ASSIGRGANEKLF
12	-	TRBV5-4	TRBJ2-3	ASSVTGNTDTQY
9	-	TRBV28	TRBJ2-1	ASSWGNEQF
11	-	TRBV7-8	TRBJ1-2	ASSQGTDRGYT
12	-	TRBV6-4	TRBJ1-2	ASRAGPGAYGYT
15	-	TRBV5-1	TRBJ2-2	ASSLSGVGGNAGELF
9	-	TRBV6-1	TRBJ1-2	ASSSYYGYT
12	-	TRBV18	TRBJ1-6	ASSTRGDNSPLH
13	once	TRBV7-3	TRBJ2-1	ASSFGSTSYNEQF
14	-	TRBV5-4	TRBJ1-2	ASRMGADRRSEGYT
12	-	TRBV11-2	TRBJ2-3	ASSFGASTDTQY
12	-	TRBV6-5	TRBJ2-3	ASQGGRGTDTQY
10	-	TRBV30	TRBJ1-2	AWSVWGGGYT
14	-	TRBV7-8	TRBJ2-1	ASSQRAGSSYNEQF
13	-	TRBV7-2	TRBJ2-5	ASSLTNLRGQTQY
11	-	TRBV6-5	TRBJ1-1	ASSADRNTEAF
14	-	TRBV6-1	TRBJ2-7	ASSVTGTGAAYEQY
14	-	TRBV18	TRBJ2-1	ASSPEQRDYYNEQF
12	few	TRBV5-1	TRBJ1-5	ASSLGGNGQPQH
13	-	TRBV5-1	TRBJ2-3	ASSLRTISTDTQY
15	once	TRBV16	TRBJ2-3	ASSQSGGSGSTDTQY
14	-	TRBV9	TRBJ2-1	ASSVAGTSILSEQF
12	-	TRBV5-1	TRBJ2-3	ASSLRGGADTQY
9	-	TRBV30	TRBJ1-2	AWSTMGGYT
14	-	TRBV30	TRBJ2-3	AWRGVAGEATDTQY